This TCR beta chain appears in the sequencing data of a study of control samples from healthy donors and cancer patients. Only in-frame clones appear in the TCRdb table, and some are missing; sequencing was by immunoSEQ multiplex PCR. The sample includes 90,000 or so clones, around 84% seen only once; the top ten take 38%. The length of the CDR3 is 17 residues. V lost 0 bases, J lost 6 bases, and 8 bases stayed unmatched. Germline V lookup: CDR1 LNHNV, CDR2 YYDKDF (reference sequence). The sequence was obtained from a man in his 70s with lung cancer. The specimen sequenced was PBMCs. V is TRBV15 and J is TRBJ1-6; 7 nucleotides line up with TRBD1. CDR3 sequence (DNA): TGTGCCACCAGCAGAGATTTTCCGGGACAGCTTAATTCACCCCTCCACTTT. Translating gives CATSRDFPGQLNSPLHF.